The 21 T cell receptor beta chains below were found in one sample sequenced in a study of T cells expressing NK-cell markers. TCRdb reanalyzed the 5' RACE reads and collapses them to one entry per CDR3 protein, without DNA. This sample contains 250,000 to 300,000 distinct CDR3 sequences. Sequencing used blood T cells: a sorted CD56 or NKG2C T cell subset, CD4+ or CD8+ T cells, or bulk PBMC T cells (not recorded which). These receptors came from a woman between 18 and 75 years old in good health.

The chain has TRBV24-1 and TRBJ2-2; TCRdb picks TRBD1, but there is no DNA to check that call. The CDR3 is 13 amino acids. Germline V gene lookup returns CDR1 KGHDR and CDR2 SFDVKD. The CDR3 loop reads CATRDRAAGELFF.

The chain employs TRBV7-2 and TRBJ2-3; the D call of TRBD1 rests on TCRdb alone, since no DNA is present to check it. Germline V CDR1 and CDR2: SGHTA, FQGNSA. The CDR3 totals 15 residues. CDR3 sequence reads: CASSFTGHHTDTQYF.

The gene calls are TRBV6-5 and TRBJ2-3; TCRdb returns TRBD1, unconfirmable since there is no DNA. The CDR3 runs to 12 residues. Germline V gene data show CDR1 as MNHEY and CDR2 as SVGAGI. The CDR3 protein is CASSRPGQTQYF.

This chain uses TRBV5-8 with TRBJ1-5. This CDR3 has 15 residues. CDR1 SGHTS and CDR2 YDEGEE come from the germline V gene. CDR3 amino acids: CASSLGQKYNQPQHF.

The chain links TRBV3-1 to TRBJ2-6; TCRdb selects TRBD1, and the lack of DNA leaves this call unchecked. This CDR3 region has 21 residues. Germline CDR1 reads LGHDT; CDR2 reads YNNKEL (reference sequence). The chain's CDR3 is CASSRHRGLQGSDSGANVLTF.

The CDR3 loop reads CASKKGQGWNEQFF. The chain is built from TRBV6-1 and TRBJ2-1; no DNA is available, so the TRBD1 call from TCRdb remains unchecked. The length of the CDR3 is 14 residues. Germline assignment: CDR1 MNHNS and CDR2 SASEGT.

The chain is built from TRBV6-2 or TRBV6-3 and TRBJ1-5; TCRdb proposes TRBD1, but this gene call is untestable without DNA. This CDR3 spans 18 amino acids. Germline V lookup: CDR1 MNHEY, CDR2 SVGEGT. The CDR3 loop is CASSYQSYPGTSNQPQHF.

This chain connects TRBV7-9 to TRBJ1-1. CDR1 is SEHNR, CDR2 FQNEAQ, per germline (reference sequence). This CDR3 has 14 amino acids. The CDR3 reads CASSLGSKNTEAFF.

The chain couples TRBV10-3 to TRBJ2-1; TCRdb's D gene call, TRBD2, goes unchecked for lack of DNA. CDR3 length: 12 amino acids. Germline assignment: CDR1 ENHRY and CDR2 SYGVKD. CDR3 loop: CAISASDNEQFF.

The gene calls are TRBV19 and TRBJ2-6. This CDR3 comprises 15 residues. Germline CDR1 reads LNHDA; CDR2 reads SQIVND (reference sequence). CDR3 protein: CASSMVASGANVLTF.

This chain connects TRBV12-3 or TRBV12-4 to TRBJ1-6; TCRdb's D call of TRBD1 is untestable without DNA. CDR3 size: 15 residues. CDR3 region: CASSLGGGGISPLHF.

The rearrangement links TRBV28 to TRBJ1-4; TCRdb calls TRBD1, which cannot be checked without DNA. The CDR3 has 15 amino acids. The germline CDR1 and CDR2 sequences are MDHEN and SYDVKM. CDR3 residues: CASRPGQSGNEKLFF. Full variable domain (outside the CDR3, taken from reference TRBV28 and TRBJ1-4): DVKVTQSSRYLVKRTGEKVFLECVQDMDHENMFWYRQDPGLGLRLIYFSYDVKMKEKGDIPEGYSVSREKKERFSLILESASTNQTSMYLCASRPGQSGNEKLFFGSGTQLSVL.

The J gene is TRBJ1-4, the V gene TRBV7-2; checking the TCRdb D call of TRBD1 is not possible without DNA. Germline V gene sequence: CDR1 SGHTA, CDR2 FQGNSA. This CDR3 is 14 amino acids long. The CDR3 region is CASKLRGANEKLFF.

The CDR3 reads CSANYDRGPRYF. V usage is TRBV20-1 and J usage is TRBJ2-5; the D gene TCRdb calls, TRBD1, cannot be checked with no DNA. Germline CDR1 is DFQATT and CDR2 is SNEGSKA (reference sequence). This CDR3 is 12 amino acids long.

The chain couples TRBV20-1 to TRBJ2-5; without DNA, the TCRdb call of TRBD1 cannot be checked. Germline assignment: CDR1 DFQATT and CDR2 SNEGSKA (reference sequence). This CDR3 region has 15 residues. The CDR3 protein is CSARVGGRDQETQYF.

The chain employs TRBV19 and TRBJ2-2. From germline, CDR1 is LNHDA and CDR2 SQIVND (reference sequence). There are 15 residues in the CDR3. The CDR3: CASSIDGRNTGELFF.

This chain links TRBV12-3 or TRBV12-4 with TRBJ2-1; TCRdb selects TRBD2, and the lack of DNA leaves this call unchecked. The CDR3 runs to 15 residues. CDR3: CASNQLAGGYNEQFF.

V usage is TRBV7-2 and J usage is TRBJ2-1. From germline, CDR1 is SGHTA and CDR2 FQGNSA. The CDR3 is made up of 13 amino acids. This CDR3 is CASSLRTVNEQFF.

CDR3 in amino acids: CASSYQPSGANVLTF. This sequence joins TRBV6-5 and TRBJ2-6. The CDR3 sequence is 15 residues long. Germline values: CDR1 MNHEY, CDR2 SVGAGI.

V gene TRBV7-2 combines with J gene TRBJ2-1. Looked up from germline, CDR1 is SGHTA and CDR2 is FQGNSA. The CDR3 has 14 amino acids. The CDR3 reads CASSLDSILDEQFF.

The chain recombines TRBV27 with TRBJ2-5; TCRdb calls TRBD2, which cannot be checked without DNA. This CDR3 spans 16 amino acids. Looked up from germline, CDR1 is MNHEY and CDR2 is SMNVEV (reference sequence). CDR3 loop: CASRQLAGGLQETQYF.